This T cell receptor beta chain was sequenced during a study of CD8+CD57+ T cells in acquired aplastic anemia. Study context: CD4+ and CD8+ cells, once sorted, gave DNA averaging approximately 3 ug.

CD8+CD57+ cell expansion, shown by flow cytometry, had occurred in the patients selected for sequencing. When blood sampling took place, the patients had received no therapy. TCR beta VDJ and CDR3 profiling used genomic DNA as template. TCRdb reprocessed the reads with MiXCR, giving one entry per CDR3 protein. The sample records about 160,000 distinct CDR3 sequences, roughly 48% being singletons. This clonotype showed up just once. The CDR3 sequence is 16 residues long. Germline CDR1 and CDR2: LNHNV and YYDKDF (reference sequence). The V gene end was trimmed by 4 bases and the J gene end by 3 bases; junction bases not matched to a gene: 6.

J is TRBJ1-3 and V is TRBV15; TRBD1 aligns across 10 bases. Sequenced sample: sorted CD4+, CD8+, or CD8+CD57+ T cells (not recorded which) from PBMCs. The sequence was obtained from a human donor with aplastic anemia. The CDR3 protein is CATSKGQGGFGNTIYF. The CDR3 nucleotides read TGTGCCACCAGCAAAGGACAGGGGGGTTTTGGAAACACCATATATTTT.